This TCR beta chain appears in the sequencing data of a study of Graves' ophthalmopathy and Graves' hyperthyroidism. At the level of the study: The authors collected peripheral blood at initial diagnosis, before any treatment.

RNA transcripts served as template for amplifying TCR beta CDR3 sequences. Second-round multiplex PCR came after first-round RT-PCR with HTBI primers. MiXCR was run by TCRdb on the multiplex PCR reads, yielding one entry per CDR3 protein. The sample records 500,000 to 700,000 distinct CDR3 sequences, about 24% being singletons. Germline-derived CDR1 and CDR2 are GTSNPN and SVGIG (reference sequence). This CDR3 has 15 amino acids. With 4 bases removed from V and 2 bases from J, the gap between germline ends came to 12 bases. Participants with hyperthyroidism, aged 18 to 65, were newly diagnosed with under 2 months' duration. Other autoimmune disease, uncontrolled infection, pregnancy and lactation led to exclusion. Study findings and constraints: Most expanded clonotypes in thyroid above 0.001 frequency also showed up in blood.

This clonotype was recorded many times. Its antigen is undetermined. This TCR was sampled from a woman aged 18 to 35 with stable Graves' hyperthyroidism. Some clones in this sample may be carry-over from other donors' samples. The chain uses TRBV30 and TRBJ2-6, with D possibly called TRBD1 or TRBD2 (7 bases each). The sequencing sample was made of peripheral blood. The CDR3 DNA sequence: TGTGCCTGGAACGCAGGGGGGGCTGGGGCCAACGTCCTGACTTTC. It encodes CAWNAGGAGANVLTF.